The 23 T cell receptor beta chains reported below all come from one sample, sequenced in a study of shared clonotypes between healthy human individuals. Profiled with immunoSEQ multiplex PCR; TCRdb holds only in-frame clones, not every one. The sample comprises millions of clones, about 92% of which are singletons, and 0.11% to 0.15% rests with the top ten. Sample: naive CD4+ T cells sorted from blood. Subset indicated: CD45RA+ positively selected. These receptors all come from a man younger than 30 in good health.

The chain joins TRBV7-2 to TRBJ1-2; no clear D gene. The V gene lost 1 base and the J gene lost 4 bases, with 10 bases spanning the gap. Germline V gene lookup returns CDR1 SGHTA and CDR2 FQGNSA. This CDR3 has 14 amino acids. CDR3 bases: TGTGCCAGCAGCTTAGTCCCGCAGCTCTATGGCTACACCTTC. Translation gives CASSLVPQLYGYTF.

About this clone itself: The same CDR3 arises from other DNA sequences in this sample as well. The CDR3 region has the DNA TGTGCCAGCAGCCTAGACTTGAACACTGAAGCTTTCTTT. Translation: CASSLDLNTEAFF. V and J are TRBV9 and TRBJ1-1, with D uncertain. Germline lookup yields CDR1 SGDLS and CDR2 YYNGEE. V was trimmed by 4 bases and J by 0 bases, leaving 7 bases between them. This CDR3 has 13 residues.

The gene calls are TRBV20-1 and TRBJ1-6; possibly TRBD1 for D (5 bases). The CDR3 is 11 amino acids. Trimming shortened V by 6 bases and J by 12 bases, and 12 bases separated the two germline ends. Germline values: CDR1 DFQATT, CDR2 SNEGSKA (reference sequence). This chain's CDR3 is CSAKDKIPLHF. In DNA, the CDR3 is TGCAGTGCGAAGGACAAGATACCCCTCCACTTT.

The chain has TRBV6-5 and TRBJ2-7; 9 bases are shared with TRBD1. The germline V gene has CDR1 MNHEY and CDR2 SVGAGI. CDR3 length equals 15 residues. V shed 7 bases, J shed 7 bases, and the junction held 14 bases outside the gene matches. The CDR3 here is CASKLRTGGTEEQYF. The CDR3 bases are TGTGCCAGCAAACTCCGAACAGGGGGCACGGAGGAGCAGTACTTC.

V gene TRBV10-3 combines with J gene TRBJ1-3; D might be TRBD1 (5 bases). This CDR3 region has 14 residues. The V end was cut by 3 bases, the J end by 3 bases, with 9 bases between. Germline CDR1 ENHRY, CDR2 SYGVKD. The CDR3 spells CAISEIGGGNTIYF. The CDR3 region has the DNA TGTGCCATCAGTGAAATCGGGGGTGGAAACACCATATATTTT.

CDR3 loop: CASSEIQGARNTEAFF. In DNA form, the CDR3 reads TGTGCCAGTAGTGAAATACAGGGGGCGAGGAACACTGAAGCTTTCTTT. V and J are TRBV19 and TRBJ1-1; TRBD1 agrees at 9 bases. V dropped 5 bases and J dropped 1; count of bases not matched to a gene: 8. The CDR3 covers 16 residues. The germline gives CDR1 LNHDA, CDR2 SQIVND (reference sequence). The full variable domain, its missing parts supplied by reference TRBV19 and TRBJ1-1, is DGGITQSPKYLFRKEGQNVTLSCEQNLNHDAMYWYRQDPGQGLRLIYYSQIVNDFQKGDIAEGYSVSREKKESFPLTVTSAQKNPTAFYLCASSEIQGARNTEAFFGQGTRLTVV.

The V gene is TRBV6-5, the J gene TRBJ1-6; TRBD1 aligns across 7 bases. Germline loops: CDR1 MNHEY, CDR2 SVGAGI. J lost 9 bases, V lost 4 bases, and 12 bases had no gene match. The CDR3 loop spans 16 amino acids. CDR3 coding DNA: TGTGCCAGCAGTTCAACCCTGACAGGGTCTCCTTCACCCCTCCACTTT. Translating it yields CASSSTLTGSPSPLHF.

This clone was seen a single time. This rearrangement joins TRBV10-2 to TRBJ1-5; the D gene is possibly TRBD1 (6 bases). Germline CDR1 WSHSY, CDR2 SAAADI. Deletions cut 6 bases from V and 5 bases from J, with 11 bases between. This CDR3 has 13 amino acids. CDR3 sequence: CASRNTGYQPQHF. The DNA of the CDR3 is TGCGCCAGCAGAAATACAGGGTATCAGCCCCAGCATTTT.

The gene calls are TRBV9 and TRBJ2-6; D tentatively fits TRBD1 or TRBD2 (5 bases each). Trimming removed 4 bases from V and 4 bases from J, with 12 bases in between. The CDR3 runs 15 residues. Germline V gene lookup returns CDR1 SGDLS and CDR2 YYNGEE. The CDR3 loop reads CASSLTAAGANVLTF. The CDR3 DNA reads TGTGCCAGCAGCCTGACAGCGGCCGGGGCCAACGTCCTGACTTTC.

This rearrangement joins TRBV6-4 to TRBJ2-1; 12 bases match TRBD1. This CDR3 contains 14 residues. CDR1 is MRHNA and CDR2 is SNTAGT in the germline V gene. V shed 10 bases and J 9 bases; nucleotides not matched to a gene: 10. CDR3 protein: CATPRGQGAGEQFF. CDR3 nucleotide sequence: TGTGCCACCCCAAGGGGACAGGGGGCCGGTGAGCAGTTCTTC.

The chain couples TRBV5-1 to TRBJ1-2, with a weak D call TRBD1 (5 bases). There are 15 residues in the CDR3. Germline V gene lookup returns CDR1 SGHRS and CDR2 YFSETQ. The V gene lost 0 bases and the J gene lost 7 bases, with 16 bases spanning the gap. CDR3 loop: CASSLGDPPGSGYTF. CDR3 sequence (DNA): TGCGCCAGCAGCTTGGGGGACCCCCCGGGGAGTGGCTACACCTTC.

The V gene is TRBV5-1, the J gene TRBJ2-5; TRBD1 agrees at 7 bases. Unmatched junction bases numbered 3, after V lost 3 bases and J lost 4 bases. The CDR3 spans 13 residues. Germline CDR1 SGHRS, CDR2 YFSETQ. CDR3: CASSSHRGETQYF. CDR3 nucleotide sequence: TGCGCCAGCAGCTCTCACAGGGGAGAGACCCAGTACTTC.

The gene calls are TRBV15 and TRBJ2-7; D not certain. This CDR3 is built from 18 residues. Germline V CDR1 and CDR2: LNHNV, YYDKDF (reference sequence). Trimming removed 0 bases at V and 0 bases at J, with 18 bases between. CDR3 sequence: CATSRDRASGPGSYEQYF. In DNA, the CDR3 is TGTGCCACCAGCAGAGATAGGGCGAGTGGGCCTGGCTCCTACGAGCAGTACTTC. Looking up the rest from reference TRBV15 and TRBJ2-7 gives the full variable domain: DAMVIQNPRYQVTQFGKPVTLSCSQTLNHNVMYWYQQKSSQAPKLLFHYYDKDFNNEADTPDNFQSRRPNTSFCFLDIRSPGLGDTAMYLCATSRDRASGPGSYEQYFGPGTRLTVT.

The count of this clone is one. This chain links TRBV2 with TRBJ1-4; D remains unclear. The CDR3 totals 13 residues. CDR1 and CDR2 (germline): SNHLY, FYNNEI. Trimming took 6 bases from V and 4 from J, leaving 9 bases between them. CDR3 nucleotide sequence: TGTGCCAGCAGAGCCGATTTTAATGAAAAACTGTTTTTT. Its protein is CASRADFNEKLFF.

This clone occurred once. This chain connects TRBV6-1 to TRBJ2-7, with a possible D match to TRBD2 (6 bases). Germline lookup yields CDR1 MNHNS and CDR2 SASEGT. The V end was cut by 5 bases, the J end by 4 bases, with 12 bases between. CDR3 length equals 13 residues. CDR3 sequence reads: CASSPSEGYEQYF. The DNA for the CDR3 is TGTGCCAGCAGTCCATCGGAGGGATACGAGCAGTACTTC.

The chain joins TRBV28 to TRBJ2-7; 8 bases agree with TRBD1. Unmatched junction bases numbered 6, after V lost 5 bases and J lost 0 bases. Germline values: CDR1 MDHEN, CDR2 SYDVKM. The CDR3 extends over 15 amino acids. For the CDR3, the DNA is TGTGCCAGCAGTGAGGGACAGGTTAGCTCCTACGAGCAGTACTTC. The encoded protein is CASSEGQVSSYEQYF.

V usage is TRBV5-4 and J usage is TRBJ2-7, with TRBD2 matching over 7 bases. CDR3 length: 15 amino acids. The J segment lost 2 bases and the V segment lost 3 bases, leaving 8 bases of the junction unmatched. CDR1 and CDR2 (germline): SGHNT, YYREEE (reference sequence). In DNA, the CDR3 is TGTGCCAGCAGCTCGGGGGGACTCGAGGCCTACGAGCAGTACTTC. It codes for CASSSGGLEAYEQYF.

In the case of this clone: The same CDR3 can be traced to other DNA sequences in this sample. The V and J genes are TRBV2 and TRBJ2-7; a weak D match, TRBD2 (7 bases). Deletions cut 9 bases from V and 1 base from J, with 13 bases between. The CDR3 covers 13 residues. Germline loops: CDR1 SNHLY, CDR2 FYNNEI. The CDR3 here is CASKGGLSYEQYF. DNA for the CDR3: TGTGCCAGTAAGGGGGGGCTGTCCTACGAGCAGTACTTC.

The genes are TRBV28 and TRBJ2-7, with D perhaps being TRBD1 or TRBD2 (5 bases each). The CDR3 is 14 amino acids. V was cut by 6 bases and J by 2 bases, with 14 bases left in between. CDR1 and CDR2 from the germline V gene are MDHEN and SYDVKM. The CDR3 spells CASRGPQGAYEQYF. Here the CDR3 DNA reads TGTGCCAGCAGGGGACCCCAAGGGGCCTACGAGCAGTACTTC. Full variable domain (rest looked up from reference TRBV28 and TRBJ2-7): DVKVTQSSRYLVKRTGEKVFLECVQDMDHENMFWYRQDPGLGLRLIYFSYDVKMKEKGDIPEGYSVSREKKERFSLILESASTNQTSMYLCASRGPQGAYEQYFGPGTRLTVT.

As regards this clone: The same CDR3 can be traced to other DNA sequences in this sample. CDR3 sequence (DNA): TGTGCCACCAGCAGAGATCCAGGGTACGAGCAGTACTTC. Its translation is CATSRDPGYEQYF. The chain couples TRBV15 to TRBJ2-7, with D tentatively TRBD1 (5 bases). V lost 0 bases to trimming and J lost 4 bases, with 7 bases between them. This CDR3 contains 13 residues. Germline V CDR1 and CDR2: LNHNV, YYDKDF (reference sequence). The whole variable domain, filled in from reference TRBV15 and TRBJ2-7, reads DAMVIQNPRYQVTQFGKPVTLSCSQTLNHNVMYWYQQKSSQAPKLLFHYYDKDFNNEADTPDNFQSRRPNTSFCFLDIRSPGLGDTAMYLCATSRDPGYEQYFGPGTRLTVT.

The J gene is TRBJ1-6, the V gene TRBV30, with TRBD1 as a possible D gene (6 bases). V lost 4 bases and J lost 0, with 13 bases in between. The CDR3 is 16 residues long. Germline assignment: CDR1 GTSNPN and CDR2 SVGIG (reference sequence). In DNA form, the CDR3 reads TGTGCCTGGAAAAGGGGGGGAAGCTCCTATAATTCACCCCTCCACTTT. Translating gives CAWKRGGSSYNSPLHF. The entire variable domain, with the rest obtained from reference TRBV30 and TRBJ1-6, is as follows: SQTIHQWPATLVQPVGSPLSLECTVEGTSNPNLYWYRQAAGRGLQLLFYSVGIGQISSEVPQNLSASRPQDRQFILSSKKLLLSDSGFYLCAWKRGGSSYNSPLHFGNGTRLTVT.

In its sample, this clone was seen a few times. The chain employs TRBV18 and TRBJ1-3; D gene unclear. V was trimmed by 6 bases and J by 0 bases, leaving 15 bases between them. The CDR3 contains 16 residues. Looked up from germline, CDR1 is KGHSH and CDR2 is LQKENI. As DNA, the CDR3 is TGTGCCAGCTCCTGGGCCAATCCCAGCTCTGGAAACACCATATATTTT. It yields the protein CASSWANPSSGNTIYF. The complete variable domain, with remaining parts taken from reference TRBV18 and TRBJ1-3, reads NAGVMQNPRHLVRRRGQEARLRCSPMKGHSHVYWYRQLPEEGLKFMVYLQKENIIDESGMPKERFSAEFPKEGPSILRIQQVVRGDSAAYFCASSWANPSSGNTIYFGEGSWLTVV.

This clone occurred a few times. The V and J genes are TRBV30 and TRBJ1-5; 7 nucleotides align to TRBD1. Germline CDR1 is GTSNPN and CDR2 is SVGIG (reference sequence). The CDR3 is made up of 16 amino acids. The junction had 12 bases not matched to a gene; V was cut back by 4 bases and J by 3 bases. CDR3 nucleotide sequence: TGTGCCTGGAAGTCCCCCAGGGGGACAGACAATCAGCCCCAGCATTTT. Its protein is CAWKSPRGTDNQPQHF.